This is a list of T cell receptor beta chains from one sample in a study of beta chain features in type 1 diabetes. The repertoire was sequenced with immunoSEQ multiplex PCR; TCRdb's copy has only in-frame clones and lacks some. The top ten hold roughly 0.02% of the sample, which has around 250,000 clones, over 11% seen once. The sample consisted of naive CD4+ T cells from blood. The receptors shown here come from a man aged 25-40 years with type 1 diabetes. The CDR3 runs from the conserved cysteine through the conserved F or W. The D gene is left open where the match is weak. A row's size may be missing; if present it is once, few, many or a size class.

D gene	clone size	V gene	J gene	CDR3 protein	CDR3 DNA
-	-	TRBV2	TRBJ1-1	CASRSREDFF	TGTGCCAGCAGGAGCCGGGAGGATTTCTTT
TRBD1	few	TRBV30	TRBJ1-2	CAWTTQTGTGGNYGYTF	TGTGCCTGGACAACCCAAACCGGGACAGGAGGGAACTATGGCTACACCTTC
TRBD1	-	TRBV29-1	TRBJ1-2	CSVEGPGQGDYTF	TGCAGCGTTGAAGGACCTGGACAGGGGGACTACACCTTC
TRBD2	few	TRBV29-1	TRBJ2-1	CSVTAGAGGQFF	TGCAGCGTCACCGCTGGGGCGGGAGGGCAGTTCTTC
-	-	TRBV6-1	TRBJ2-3	CASSFSVEFDTQYF	TGTGCCAGCAGCTTTTCCGTTGAGTTTGATACGCAGTATTTT
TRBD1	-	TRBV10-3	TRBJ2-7	CAISSDRGGEQYF	TGTGCCATCAGTTCCGACAGGGGCGGCGAGCAGTACTTC
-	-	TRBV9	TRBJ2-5	CASSGHGIQETQYF	TGTGCCAGCAGCGGACACGGAATTCAAGAGACCCAGTACTTC
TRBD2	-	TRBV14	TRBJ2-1	CASSQLLADKANEQFF	TGTGCCAGCAGCCAATTACTAGCGGACAAAGCAAATGAGCAGTTCTTC
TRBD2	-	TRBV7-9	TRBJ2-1	CASSFGGSDEQFF	TGTGCCAGCAGCTTCGGCGGGAGTGATGAGCAGTTCTTC
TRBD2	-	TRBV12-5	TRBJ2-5	CASGTGGGGPAETQYF	TGTGCTAGTGGCACCGGGGGGGGAGGACCCGCGGAGACCCAGTACTTC
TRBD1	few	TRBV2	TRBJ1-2	CATSGGGAGYNGYTF	TGTGCCACCTCTGGAGGGGGCGCGGGCTATAATGGCTACACCTTC
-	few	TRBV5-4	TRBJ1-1	CASSPGGQEGDTEAFF	TGTGCCAGCAGCCCCGGAGGGCAGGAGGGAGACACTGAAGCTTTCTTT
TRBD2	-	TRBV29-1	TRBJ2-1	CSALHEVAGFEQFF	TGCAGCGCCCTACACGAGGTAGCGGGGTTTGAGCAGTTCTTC
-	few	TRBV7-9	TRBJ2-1	CASSLSGEDEQFF	TGTGCCAGCAGCCTGAGTGGGGAGGATGAGCAGTTCTTC
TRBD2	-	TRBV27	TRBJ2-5	CASRHGRSAGDEETQYF	TGTGCCAGCAGACATGGTAGATCGGCGGGGGACGAAGAGACCCAGTACTTC
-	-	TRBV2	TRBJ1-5	CASSGAGGGQPQHF	TGTGCCAGCAGTGGTGCCGGCGGGGGTCAGCCCCAGCATTTT
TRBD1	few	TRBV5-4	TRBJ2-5	CASSLRDSQETQYF	TGTGCCAGCAGCTTGCGGGACAGCCAAGAGACCCAGTACTTC
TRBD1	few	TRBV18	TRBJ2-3	CASSPLGQGADTQYF	TGTGCCAGCTCACCACTGGGACAGGGTGCGGATACGCAGTATTTT
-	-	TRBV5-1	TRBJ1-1	CASSLGQGGGEAFF	TGCGCCAGCAGCTTGGGCCAGGGCGGGGGTGAAGCTTTCTTT
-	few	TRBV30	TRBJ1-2	CAWRPSGDYGYTF	TGTGCCTGGAGGCCCTCAGGGGACTATGGCTACACCTTC
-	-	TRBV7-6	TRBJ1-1	CASSPGGRTLNTEAFF	TGTGCCAGCAGCCCAGGAGGGAGGACTTTGAACACTGAAGCTTTCTTT
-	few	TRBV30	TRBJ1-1	CAWSVRGNTEAFF	TGTGCCTGGAGTGTCCGGGGGAACACTGAAGCTTTCTTT
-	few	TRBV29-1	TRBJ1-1	CSVSDGSNTEAFF	TGCAGCGTTAGCGACGGTTCGAACACTGAAGCTTTCTTT
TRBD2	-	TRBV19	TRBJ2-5	CASTGTSLGETQYF	TGTGCCAGTACCGGGACTAGTCTCGGGGAGACCCAGTACTTC
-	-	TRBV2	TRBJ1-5	CASNRDNDQPQHF	TGTGCCAGCAATCGGGACAACGATCAGCCCCAGCATTTT
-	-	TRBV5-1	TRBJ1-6	CASSPGENRNSPLHF	TGCGCCAGCAGCCCCGGAGAAAACCGGAATTCACCCCTCCACTTT
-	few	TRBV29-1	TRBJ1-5	CSVQPLRDKSRASNQPQHF	TGCAGCGTTCAGCCCTTACGGGACAAGTCGAGAGCCAGCAATCAGCCCCAGCATTTT
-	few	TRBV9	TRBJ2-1	CASSVATTHEQFF	TGTGCCAGCAGCGTAGCTACGACACATGAGCAGTTCTTC
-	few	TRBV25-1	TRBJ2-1	CASSEPTTGNEQFF	TGTGCCAGCAGTGAACCAACCACCGGGAATGAGCAGTTCTTC